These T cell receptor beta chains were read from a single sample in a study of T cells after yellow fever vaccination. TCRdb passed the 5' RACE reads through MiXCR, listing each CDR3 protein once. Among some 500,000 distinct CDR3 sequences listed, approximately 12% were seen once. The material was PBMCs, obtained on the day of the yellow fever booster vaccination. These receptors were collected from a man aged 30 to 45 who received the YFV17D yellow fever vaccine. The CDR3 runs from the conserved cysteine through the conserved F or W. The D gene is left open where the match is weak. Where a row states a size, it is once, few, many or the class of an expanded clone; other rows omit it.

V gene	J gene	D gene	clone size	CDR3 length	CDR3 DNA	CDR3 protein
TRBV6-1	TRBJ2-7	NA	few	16	TGTGCCAGTCGGGACTTCACGAATCCTACGAGCAACTGGAAGTACTTC	CASRDFTNPTSNWKYF
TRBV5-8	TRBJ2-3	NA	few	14	TGTGCCAGCAGCTTGGTGGTCGCGGGAGATACGCAGTATTTT	CASSLVVAGDTQYF
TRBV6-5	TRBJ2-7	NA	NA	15	TGTGCCAGCAGTTCTCGACCGGGACGTGGGTACGAGCAGTACTTC	CASSSRPGRGYEQYF
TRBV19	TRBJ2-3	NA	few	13	TGTGCCAGTAGGCCCTCGGGCGCAGATACGCAGTATTTT	CASRPSGADTQYF
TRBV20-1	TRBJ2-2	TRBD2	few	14	TGCAGTGCTAGGCCCGGGACTAGCTCCGGGGAGCTGTTTTTT	CSARPGTSSGELFF
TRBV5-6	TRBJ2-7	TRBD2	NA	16	TGTGCCAGCAGCTTTAGAACTAGCGGGAGAGTCGACGAGCAGTACTTC	CASSFRTSGRVDEQYF
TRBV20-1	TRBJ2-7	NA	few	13	TGCAGTGCGGGTTATCGGGGTTCCTACGAGCAGTACTTC	CSAGYRGSYEQYF
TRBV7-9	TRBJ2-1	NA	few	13	TGTGCCAGCAGCTTCCCCGGGTACAATGAGCAGTTCTTC	CASSFPGYNEQFF
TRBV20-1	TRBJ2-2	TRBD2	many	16	TGCAGTGCTAGGACCACTAGCGGGAGACTGAACGGGGAGCTGTTTTTT	CSARTTSGRLNGELFF
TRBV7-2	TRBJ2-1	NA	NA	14	TGTGCCAGCAGCTTTAGGGTGGCGGAGAATGAGCAGTTCTTC	CASSFRVAENEQFF
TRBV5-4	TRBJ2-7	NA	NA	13	TGTGCCACCAGGGGAGGGGAGATCTACGAGCAGTACTTC	CATRGGEIYEQYF
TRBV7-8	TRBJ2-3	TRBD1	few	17	TGTGCCAGCAGCTCTTATTCGGGACAGGGGCTCACAGATACGCAGTATTTT	CASSSYSGQGLTDTQYF
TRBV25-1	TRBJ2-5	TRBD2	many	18	TGTGCCAGCAGTGCTGGACAGGCAGGACTAGCGGGGCGTGAGACCCAGTACTTC	CASSAGQAGLAGRETQYF
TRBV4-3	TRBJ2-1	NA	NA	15	TGCGCCAGCAGCCAAGGGCCCTTGGCGGCCACGTTCCCGTTCTTC	CASSQGPLAATFPFF
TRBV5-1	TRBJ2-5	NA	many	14	TGCGCCAGCAGCTCGGGACATTTGGGGGAGACCCAGTACTTC	CASSSGHLGETQYF
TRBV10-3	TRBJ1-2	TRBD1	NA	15	TGTGCCATCAGTTATGAGGGACAGGGGGCCTATGGCTACACCTTC	CAISYEGQGAYGYTF
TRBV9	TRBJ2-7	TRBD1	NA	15	TGTGCCAGCAGCGCCAGGGGGACAGGGCACTACGAGCAGTACTTC	CASSARGTGHYEQYF
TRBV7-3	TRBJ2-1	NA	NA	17	TGTGCCAGCAGCTCCCAAGTGGGACTCCACTCCTACAATGAGCAGTTCTTC	CASSSQVGLHSYNEQFF
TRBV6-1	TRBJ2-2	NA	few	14	TGTGCCAGCAGTGCCTGGGGGACCACCGGGGAGCTGTTTTTT	CASSAWGTTGELFF
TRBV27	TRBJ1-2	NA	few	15	TGTGCCAGCAGTGACCGTGGACCATCAAACTATGGCTACACCTTC	CASSDRGPSNYGYTF